These 32 T cell receptor beta chains originate from one sample sequenced in a study of T cell responses to AZD1222 COVID-19 vaccine. Only in-frame clones appear in the TCRdb table, and some are missing; sequencing was by immunoSEQ multiplex PCR. This sample has over 85,000 clones; almost 90% occur once, and the top ten carry about 17%. Sequencing used peripheral blood, obtained 28 days after the second AZD1222 dose. The receptors originated from an adult who received the AZD1222 COVID-19 vaccine.

The chain is built from TRBV5-1 and TRBJ1-1; D remains unclear. The CDR3 is 14 residues long. The V and J ends lost 4 bases and 4 bases respectively, with 14 bases between them. Germline CDR1 SGHRS, CDR2 YFSETQ. The CDR3 nucleotides are TGCGCCAGCAGCACCACCAATGCGGCCACTGAAGCTTTCTTT. Translation: CASSTTNAATEAFF.

V usage is TRBV6-5 and J usage is TRBJ1-6; D is possibly TRBD1 (5 bases). CDR1 MNHEY and CDR2 SVGAGI come from the germline V gene. The germline V and J ends were trimmed by 6 bases and 7 bases, with 13 bases remaining between them. The CDR3 runs to 14 residues. CDR3 bases: TGTGCCAGCAGCCCACGCAGGGAAAATTCACCCCTCCACTTT. Residues: CASSPRRENSPLHF.

The V and J genes are TRBV11-2 and TRBJ2-7; no firm D call. This CDR3 spans 11 amino acids. Germline V gene sequence: CDR1 SGHAT, CDR2 FQNNGV. Between the trimmed V and J ends, which lost 5 bases and 3 bases, there was a span of 5 bases. CDR3 nucleotides: TGTGCCAGCAGCACCTACTACGAGCAGTACTTC. Amino acids: CASSTYYEQYF.

This clone was found a few times. The chain couples TRBV5-1 to TRBJ2-7; TRBD1 aligns across 10 bases. Germline lookup yields CDR1 SGHRS and CDR2 YFSETQ. This CDR3 has 14 residues. V shed 3 bases and J 7 bases; nucleotides not matched to a gene: 7. The CDR3 is CASSSTGTGVEQYF. CDR3 sequence (DNA): TGCGCCAGCAGCTCGACGGGGACAGGGGTAGAGCAGTACTTC.

The CDR3 is CASTWDGQIYGYTF. The CDR3 DNA follows: TGTGCCAGCACCTGGGACGGACAAATCTATGGCTACACCTTC. The chain has TRBV7-9 and TRBJ1-2; a weak D match, TRBD1 (5 bases). Trimming took 7 bases from V and 4 from J, leaving 16 bases between them. CDR1 is SEHNR and CDR2 is FQNEAQ in the germline V gene (reference sequence). The CDR3 length is 14 residues.

V is TRBV2 and J is TRBJ2-1; the D gene could be TRBD1 or TRBD2 (5 bases each). Germline V gene sequence: CDR1 SNHLY, CDR2 FYNNEI. The CDR3 has 14 amino acids. V was trimmed by 7 bases and J by 4 bases, leaving 14 bases between them. The chain's CDR3 is CASNWGRGYNEQFF. The DNA of the CDR3 is TGTGCCAGCAACTGGGGCCGGGGTTACAATGAGCAGTTCTTC.

This clone appeared once. This sample includes further DNA sequences coding for the same CDR3. Here the CDR3 DNA reads TGTGCCAGCAGTTCAACAGGCTATGGCTACACCTTC. This gives the protein CASSSTGYGYTF. The chain links TRBV12-3 or TRBV12-4 to TRBJ1-2; a weak D match, TRBD1 (5 bases). V lost 4 bases and J lost 4, with 7 bases in between. This CDR3 is 12 amino acids long.

The table lists this clone with a few counts. The chain has TRBV11-2 and TRBJ2-5; TRBD1 matches 8 bases. This CDR3 comprises 15 residues. V was clipped by 5 bases and J by 5 bases; unmatched bases: 10. CDR1 is SGHAT and CDR2 is FQNNGV in the germline V gene. The CDR3, as DNA: TGTGCCAGCAGCCTTTTGGACAGGGTTTTTGAGACCCAGTACTTC. It translates to CASSLLDRVFETQYF.

The CDR3, as DNA: TGTGCCAGCAGCTCCACAGAAAAGGGACAGAGTTATAATTCACCCCTCCACTTT. Translation: CASSSTEKGQSYNSPLHF. The chain links TRBV7-9 to TRBJ1-6, with TRBD1 matching 7 bases. There are 18 residues in the CDR3. Germline V gene data show CDR1 as SEHNR and CDR2 as FQNEAQ (reference sequence). V shed 4 bases and J 4 bases; nucleotides not matched to a gene: 13.

V and J are TRBV3-1 (or the pseudogene TRBV3-2) and TRBJ1-5, with a weak D call TRBD1 (6 bases). The CDR3 consists of 16 residues. The ends were cut back, 3 bases at V and 5 bases at J, with 17 bases in the middle. Germline V gene data show CDR1 as LGHDT and CDR2 as YNNKEL (reference sequence). The CDR3: CASSHGQSQGHQPQHF. The CDR3 DNA is TGTGCCAGCAGCCATGGTCAGTCGCAGGGGCATCAGCCCCAGCATTTT.

This clone came up a few times. The chain uses TRBV2 and TRBJ1-3; no clear D. This CDR3 is 15 amino acids long. V shed 6 bases and J shed 4 bases, with 16 bases lying between them. Germline V gene lookup returns CDR1 SNHLY and CDR2 FYNNEI. CDR3 DNA: TGTGCCAGCAGGATTAAATTTTATCAGGGAAACACCATATATTTT. This translates into CASRIKFYQGNTIYF.

The J gene is TRBJ1-2, the V gene TRBV28; D is ambiguous. CDR3 length equals 13 residues. The germline CDR1 and CDR2 sequences are MDHEN and SYDVKM. The V gene lost 7 bases and the J gene lost 3 bases, with 12 bases spanning the gap. The CDR3 nucleotides are TGTGCCAGCACCCCTCTGGAGGACTATGGCTACACCTTC. It codes for CASTPLEDYGYTF.

The chain uses TRBV3-1 (or the pseudogene TRBV3-2) and TRBJ2-2; unclear D gene. V lost 0 bases and J 1 base, leaving 6 bases between the germline ends. The CDR3 is 15 residues long. Germline V gene data show CDR1 as LGHDT and CDR2 as YNNKEL (reference sequence). The CDR3 DNA follows: TGTGCCAGCAGCCAAGACCCAGGGAACACCGGGGAGCTGTTTTTT. The encoded protein is CASSQDPGNTGELFF.

This clone has a handful of counts. This sequence joins TRBV20-1 and TRBJ2-2; 9 nucleotides line up with TRBD2. Germline CDR1 is DFQATT and CDR2 is SNEGSKA (reference sequence). V gave up 3 bases and J gave up 7 bases; unmatched junction bases: 6. The CDR3 consists of 14 residues. The CDR3 region has the DNA TGCAGTGCTAGTAGCGGGAGAGTAGTCGGGGAGCTGTTTTTT. Its translation: CSASSGRVVGELFF.

This chain joins TRBV19 and TRBJ1-1; a possible D gene is TRBD1 (6 bases). The germline CDR1 and CDR2 sequences are LNHDA and SQIVND (reference sequence). The CDR3 extends over 14 amino acids. With 5 bases removed from V and 12 bases from J, the gap between germline ends came to 22 bases. The CDR3 sequence: CASSELRGQQPSFF. The CDR3 DNA reads TGTGCCAGTAGTGAGCTACGGGGACAACAACCGTCTTTCTTT.

CDR3 bases: TGTGCCTGGACGACAGGGGCCGCTAATTCACCCCTCCACTTT. Translation: CAWTTGAANSPLHF. The chain uses TRBV30 and TRBJ1-6, with TRBD1 identical over 8 bases. The CDR3 covers 14 residues. Germline lookup yields CDR1 GTSNPN and CDR2 SVGIG (reference sequence). The V gene end was trimmed by 4 bases and the J gene end by 6 bases; junction bases not matched to a gene: 5.

The chain employs TRBV28 and TRBJ2-7, with a tentative D call TRBD1 (5 bases). Between the trimmed V and J ends, which lost 8 bases and 2 bases, there was a span of 10 bases. This CDR3 is built from 12 residues. Per the germline V gene, CDR1 is MDHEN and CDR2 is SYDVKM. Here the CDR3 reads CASGQGPYEQYF. The DNA for the CDR3 is TGTGCCAGCGGCCAGGGCCCCTACGAGCAGTACTTC. The full variable domain, with the rest looked up from reference TRBV28 and TRBJ2-7, is DVKVTQSSRYLVKRTGEKVFLECVQDMDHENMFWYRQDPGLGLRLIYFSYDVKMKEKGDIPEGYSVSREKKERFSLILESASTNQTSMYLCASGQGPYEQYFGPGTRLTVT.

The V and J genes are TRBV6-5 and TRBJ2-1; D unresolved. With 2 bases removed from V and 7 bases from J, the gap between germline ends came to 15 bases. Germline CDR1 is MNHEY and CDR2 is SVGAGI. This CDR3 is built from 15 residues. The CDR3 loop is CASSYRAESRNEQFF. The CDR3 DNA is TGTGCCAGCAGTTACAGGGCGGAATCGAGGAATGAGCAGTTCTTC.

The chain uses TRBV10-1 and TRBJ2-5; TRBD2 matches at 10 bases. The CDR3 is made up of 15 amino acids. CDR1 is WNHNN, CDR2 SYGVQD, per germline (reference sequence). V lost 3 bases, J lost 2 bases, and 3 bases stayed unmatched. The CDR3 here is CASSDLAGVQETQYF. The CDR3 nucleotides read TGCGCCAGCAGTGACCTAGCGGGAGTGCAAGAGACCCAGTACTTC.

V usage is TRBV9 and J usage is TRBJ2-2; 11 positions agree with TRBD2. The junction had 5 bases not matched to a gene; V was cut back by 3 bases and J by 7 bases. Germline V gene sequence: CDR1 SGDLS, CDR2 YYNGEE. This CDR3 region has 15 residues. The CDR3 DNA sequence: TGTGCCAGCAGCGCACTAGCGGGAGCCCACGGGGAGCTGTTTTTT. Translating gives CASSALAGAHGELFF. Drawing the rest from reference TRBV9 and TRBJ2-2, the complete variable domain is DSGVTQTPKHLITATGQRVTLRCSPRSGDLSVYWYQQSLDQGLQFLIQYYNGEERAKGNILERFSAQQFPDLHSELNLSSLELGDSALYFCASSALAGAHGELFFGEGSRLTVL.

The chain combines TRBV5-1 with TRBJ1-6; tentative D call: TRBD1 (6 bases). The germline gives CDR1 SGHRS, CDR2 YFSETQ. CDR3 length: 15 residues. V dropped 4 bases and J dropped 7 bases, with 15 bases sitting between them. DNA for the CDR3: TGCGCCAGCAGCAATGCCGGGACATCGAATTCACCCCTCCACTTT. Translating it yields CASSNAGTSNSPLHF. The full variable domain, with the rest looked up from reference TRBV5-1 and TRBJ1-6, is KAGVTQTPRYLIKTRGQQVTLSCSPISGHRSVSWYQQTPGQGLQFLFEYFSETQRNKGNFPGRFSGRQFSNSRSEMNVSTLELGDSALYLCASSNAGTSNSPLHFGNGTRLTVT.

The chain couples TRBV29-1 to TRBJ1-2; 9 bases line up with TRBD1. The V and J ends lost 7 bases and 6 bases, in that order; junction bases with no gene match: 3. Germline V gene data show CDR1 as SQVTM and CDR2 as ANQGSEA. The CDR3 has 11 amino acids. In nucleotides, the CDR3 is TGCAGCGCCCGACAGGGGGATGGCTACACCTTC. This encodes CSARQGDGYTF.

V is TRBV6-5 and J is TRBJ1-5; the D is unclear. The CDR3 has 15 residues. CDR1 and CDR2 (germline): MNHEY, SVGAGI. V gave up 7 bases and J gave up 2 bases, with 15 bases separating them. CDR3 coding DNA: TGTGCCAGCACTACGGGAAGGCAGGGCAATCAGCCCCAGCATTTT. As protein: CASTTGRQGNQPQHF.

The V call is TRBV5-6, the J call TRBJ2-3, with a weak D call TRBD1 (6 bases). CDR1 is SGHDT and CDR2 is YYEEEE in the germline V gene. Trimming cost V 2 bases and J 0 bases, with 19 bases left between them. This CDR3 is 18 amino acids long. CDR3 DNA: TGTGCCAGCAGCTTACAGGGACGGCTTCATTCTAGCACAGATACGCAGTATTTT. This encodes CASSLQGRLHSSTDTQYF. The variable domain in full, completed from reference TRBV5-6 and TRBJ2-3, reads DAGVTQSPTHLIKTRGQQVTLRCSPKSGHDTVSWYQQALGQGPQFIFQYYEEEERQRGNFPDRFSGHQFPNYSSELNVNALLLGDSALYLCASSLQGRLHSSTDTQYFGPGTRLTVL.

The table lists this clone with a few counts. The CDR3 protein is CASSYSPGGPYEQYF. The CDR3 DNA follows: TGTGCCAGCAGTTACTCCCCGGGAGGCCCCTACGAGCAGTACTTC. The rearrangement links TRBV6-5 to TRBJ2-7, with 7 bases matching TRBD2. There are 15 residues in the CDR3. V was clipped by 0 bases and J by 2 bases; unmatched bases: 4. Germline values: CDR1 MNHEY, CDR2 SVGAGI.

The gene calls are TRBV15 and TRBJ1-5; D not certain. CDR1 is LNHNV, CDR2 YYDKDF, per germline (reference sequence). The V gene lost 3 bases and the J gene lost 2 bases, with 8 bases spanning the gap. The CDR3 contains 14 residues. CDR3 bases: TGTGCCACCAGCAGGGGCCAAGGCAATCAGCCCCAGCATTTT. Translating gives CATSRGQGNQPQHF. Using reference TRBV15 and TRBJ1-5 for the parts outside the CDR3, the full variable domain is DAMVIQNPRYQVTQFGKPVTLSCSQTLNHNVMYWYQQKSSQAPKLLFHYYDKDFNNEADTPDNFQSRRPNTSFCFLDIRSPGLGDTAMYLCATSRGQGNQPQHFGDGTRLSIL.

The chain uses TRBV28 and TRBJ1-2; the match to TRBD1 covers 9 bases. V lost 3 bases to trimming and J lost 7 bases; unmatched junction nucleotides: 9. The germline V gene has CDR1 MDHEN and CDR2 SYDVKM. The length of the CDR3 is 15 residues. CDR3 residues: CASSLHPGQGSGYTF. The CDR3 DNA sequence: TGTGCCAGCAGTTTGCATCCGGGACAGGGTAGTGGCTACACCTTC.

The V gene is TRBV28, the J gene TRBJ1-5; TRBD1 might be the D (5 bases). The V end lost 6 bases, the J end lost 3 bases, and 21 bases lay between the germline ends. CDR3 size: 17 residues. The V gene's germline CDR1 is MDHEN and CDR2 SYDVKM. CDR3 sequence reads: CASRRRRGASPNQPQHF. The CDR3, as DNA: TGTGCCAGCAGGAGGAGAAGGGGTGCCAGCCCCAATCAGCCCCAGCATTTT.

The rearrangement uses TRBV5-1 and TRBJ2-3; 10 bases map to TRBD1. V was pared by 4 bases and J by 0 bases, with 11 bases of the junction left unmatched. The germline gives CDR1 SGHRS, CDR2 YFSETQ. The CDR3 is made up of 18 amino acids. This chain's CDR3 is CASSARDRGLSSTDTQYF. The CDR3 DNA reads TGCGCCAGCAGCGCCCGGGACAGGGGCCTTTCTAGCACAGATACGCAGTATTTT.

V and J are TRBV6-5 and TRBJ1-4, with D possibly TRBD1 on 5 matching bases. Trimming removed 8 bases from V and 3 bases from J, with 16 bases in between. The germline V gene encodes CDR1 MNHEY and CDR2 SVGAGI. The CDR3 runs 15 residues. The DNA for the CDR3 is TGTGCCAGCGGAGGGGTGGTCGGGGCTAATGAAAAACTGTTTTTT. Translated, it gives CASGGVVGANEKLFF.

The chain couples TRBV5-1 to TRBJ1-1, with 11 bases lining up with TRBD1. The V and J ends lost 6 bases and 11 bases, in that order; junction bases with no gene match: 6. From germline, CDR1 is SGHRS and CDR2 YFSETQ. There are 12 residues in the CDR3. CDR3 sequence: CASNSGQGDAFF. CDR3 bases: TGCGCCAGCAATTCGGGACAGGGGGACGCTTTCTTT.

The gene calls are TRBV19 and TRBJ2-2; 7 bases are shared with TRBD1. Per the germline V gene, CDR1 is LNHDA and CDR2 is SQIVND (reference sequence). The CDR3 is made up of 14 amino acids. The trim removed 8 bases at V and 5 bases at J, leaving 8 bases unmatched. CDR3 protein: CASADRARTGELFF. In DNA, the CDR3 is TGTGCCAGTGCTGACAGGGCCCGGACCGGGGAGCTGTTTTTT.